These 24 T cell receptor beta chains originate from one sample sequenced in a study of blood T cell repertoires in COVID-19. Using immunoSEQ multiplex PCR, the repertoire was profiled, and TCRdb retains in-frame clones only, with some absent. Of 93,000 or so clones listed, about nine tenths are singletons. The specimen was peripheral blood. The origin of the receptors is a woman of 80 years or more in a cohort sampled during active COVID-19.

The chain couples TRBV10-1 to TRBJ1-1, with TRBD1 as a possible D gene (6 bases). Germline assignment: CDR1 WNHNN and CDR2 SYGVQD (reference sequence). V was clipped by 7 bases and J by 5 bases, with 14 bases between them. This CDR3 spans 13 amino acids. In nucleotides, the CDR3 is TGCGCCAGCACCACGACTACAGGGACTGAAGCTTTCTTT. This encodes CASTTTTGTEAFF.

The chain couples TRBV6-5 to TRBJ2-1, with 10 bases matching TRBD1. The ends lost 0 bases at V and 2 bases at J; junction bases unmatched: 1. CDR1 is MNHEY, CDR2 SVGAGI, per germline. The CDR3 runs to 16 residues. CDR3 DNA sequence: TGTGCCAGCAGTTACTCGACAGGGGGCCCCTACAATGAGCAGTTCTTC. As protein: CASSYSTGGPYNEQFF.

The chain links TRBV19 to TRBJ1-5, with D maybe TRBD1 (6 bases). Trimming left V 8 bases short and J 0 bases short, with 14 bases between. CDR1 LNHDA and CDR2 SQIVND come from the germline V gene (reference sequence). The length of the CDR3 is 15 residues. CDR3 residues: CASPSWDTSNQPQHF. The CDR3 region has the DNA TGTGCCAGTCCGAGCTGGGACACTAGCAATCAGCCCCAGCATTTT. The full variable domain, in which reference TRBV19 and TRBJ1-5 provide the parts outside the CDR3, is DGGITQSPKYLFRKEGQNVTLSCEQNLNHDAMYWYRQDPGQGLRLIYYSQIVNDFQKGDIAEGYSVSREKKESFPLTVTSAQKNPTAFYLCASPSWDTSNQPQHFGDGTRLSIL.

The V and J genes are TRBV11-2 and TRBJ2-1, with 15 bases identical to TRBD2. The CDR3 sequence is 17 residues long. V dropped 5 bases and J dropped 6; count of bases not matched to a gene: 8. Germline V gene data show CDR1 as SGHAT and CDR2 as FQNNGV. This CDR3 reads CASSPGLAGGRFNEQFF. In nucleotides, the CDR3 is TGTGCCAGCAGCCCCGGACTAGCGGGAGGGCGTTTCAATGAGCAGTTCTTC.

The J gene is TRBJ1-1, the V gene TRBV15; possible D gene TRBD1, 5 bases. V lost 2 bases, J lost 4 bases, and 8 bases lay in between. CDR1 LNHNV and CDR2 YYDKDF come from the germline V gene (reference sequence). The CDR3 is 13 amino acids. CDR3 region: CATSRQGRTEAFF. The CDR3 DNA follows: TGTGCCACCAGCAGACAGGGCCGCACTGAAGCTTTCTTT.

The J gene is TRBJ2-7, the V gene TRBV29-1, with TRBD1 identical over 10 bases. This CDR3 contains 11 residues. The ends lost 6 bases at V and 6 bases at J; junction bases unmatched: 2. CDR1 is SQVTM, CDR2 ANQGSEA, per germline. The CDR3 coding sequence is TGCAGCGTGAGACAGGGGGCCGAGCAGTACTTC. Protein product: CSVRQGAEQYF.

The chain has TRBV5-1 and TRBJ1-2; TRBD1 matches 7 bases. After removal of 4 bases from V and 7 bases from J, the junction contained 10 bases not matched to a gene. Germline V gene lookup returns CDR1 SGHRS and CDR2 YFSETQ. The CDR3 runs 14 residues. CDR3 nucleotide sequence: TGCGCCAGCAGCGGACAAACGACAGGGAGTGGCTACACCTTC. Residues: CASSGQTTGSGYTF.

The J gene is TRBJ1-6, the V gene TRBV14, with 8 bases that match TRBD1. CDR3 length equals 16 residues. Germline loops: CDR1 SGHDN, CDR2 FVKESK. After removal of 0 bases from V and 7 bases from J, the junction contained 5 bases not matched to a gene. The CDR3 loop reads CASSQDRWTGNSPLHF. The DNA of the CDR3 is TGTGCCAGCAGCCAAGATCGATGGACAGGGAATTCACCCCTCCACTTT.

CDR3 sequence: CASSDGGFRGLHEQYF. In nucleotides, the CDR3 is TGCGCCAGCAGTGATGGCGGGTTCAGGGGGTTGCACGAGCAGTACTTC. The genes are TRBV10-1 and TRBJ2-7; 7 bases map to TRBD1. Trimming at V came to 3 bases and at J to 5 bases, leaving 13 bases not matched to a gene. Germline loops: CDR1 WNHNN, CDR2 SYGVQD (reference sequence). This CDR3 comprises 16 residues.

The chain uses TRBV29-1 and TRBJ2-7; 10 bases align to TRBD1. J gave up 5 bases and V 6 bases, and 10 bases lay outside the gene matches. Germline V lookup: CDR1 SQVTM, CDR2 ANQGSEA. This CDR3 comprises 14 residues. In DNA form, the CDR3 reads TGCAGCGTCGCACCGGGACAGGGGTCCCACGAGCAGTACTTC. This translates into CSVAPGQGSHEQYF.

The CDR3 spells CASSTRLGGAQFF. CDR3 nucleotides: TGTGCCAGTAGTACCAGACTTGGGGGGGCGCAGTTCTTC. The rearrangement links TRBV19 to TRBJ2-1; D might be TRBD2 (7 bases). CDR3 size: 13 residues. Germline V gene sequence: CDR1 LNHDA, CDR2 SQIVND (reference sequence). The V gene lost 4 bases and the J gene lost 12 bases, with 16 bases spanning the gap.

V is TRBV30 and J is TRBJ2-7; TRBD1 matches 9 bases. The germline V gene has CDR1 GTSNPN and CDR2 SVGIG (reference sequence). There are 13 residues in the CDR3. V was clipped by 3 bases and J by 3 bases; unmatched bases: 3. The CDR3 reads CAWRTGGIYEQYF. CDR3 in DNA: TGTGCCTGGAGGACAGGGGGAATCTACGAGCAGTACTTC.

The rearrangement links TRBV5-1 to TRBJ1-4; D is perhaps TRBD1 (5 bases). The CDR3 length is 15 residues. Germline CDR1 is SGHRS and CDR2 is YFSETQ. The ends were cut back, 1 base at V and 8 bases at J, with 15 bases in the middle. The CDR3 DNA follows: TGCGCCAGCAGCTTGATGGGGCGTCAGGTGGAAAAACTGTTTTTT. Its translation is CASSLMGRQVEKLFF.

This clone was counted only a few times. The rearrangement links TRBV4-1 to TRBJ2-7; 10 bases agree with TRBD2. CDR3 length equals 15 residues. The germline CDR1 and CDR2 sequences are MGHRA and YSYEKL. Germline trimming cut 5 bases from V and 2 bases from J; bases unmatched to any gene: 6. CDR3 protein: CASSLLAGNTYEQYF. The CDR3 coding sequence is TGCGCCAGCAGCTTACTAGCGGGAAACACCTACGAGCAGTACTTC.

The chain joins TRBV19 to TRBJ2-3; 14 bases are shared with TRBD2. The CDR3 runs to 18 residues. V shed 6 bases, J shed 0 bases, and the junction held 8 bases outside the gene matches. Germline CDR1 reads LNHDA; CDR2 reads SQIVND (reference sequence). The CDR3 sequence: CASSLTSGRASSTDTQYF. Written as DNA, the CDR3 is TGTGCCAGTAGCCTGACTAGCGGGAGGGCCTCTAGCACAGATACGCAGTATTTT.

The rearrangement links TRBV3-1 (or the pseudogene TRBV3-2) to TRBJ2-7, with 7 bases fitting TRBD2. CDR3 length: 16 residues. Trimming removed 7 bases from V and 4 bases from J; junction bases left unmatched: 16. In germline, CDR1 is LGHDT, CDR2 YNNKEL (reference sequence). The CDR3 protein is CASTIGGSPGLYEQYF. The CDR3 DNA follows: TGTGCCAGCACCATCGGGGGGAGTCCAGGGCTTTACGAGCAGTACTTC.

The gene calls are TRBV7-9 and TRBJ1-1; tentative D call: TRBD1 (5 bases). CDR1 and CDR2 (germline): SEHNR, FQNEAQ (reference sequence). Trimming cost V 8 bases and J 5 bases, with 21 bases left between them. The CDR3 contains 15 residues. This CDR3 is CASSRKDRDKTEAFF. In DNA form, the CDR3 reads TGTGCCAGCTCTAGGAAAGACAGAGATAAGACTGAAGCTTTCTTT.

The chain uses TRBV5-1 and TRBJ1-6; 8 bases fit TRBD1. The germline V gene encodes CDR1 SGHRS and CDR2 YFSETQ. With V trimmed by 3 bases and J by 9 bases, 5 bases remained unmatched. The CDR3 totals 14 residues. Here the CDR3 DNA reads TGCGCCAGCAGCTCACAGGGGGTAGCTTCACCCCTCCACTTT. This encodes CASSSQGVASPLHF.

J is TRBJ2-7 and V is TRBV10-1; 7 positions match TRBD1. The germline CDR1 and CDR2 sequences are WNHNN and SYGVQD (reference sequence). The CDR3 is 13 amino acids. The V segment lost 6 bases and the J segment 4 bases; nucleotides outside the gene matches: 6. CDR3 DNA: TGCGCCAGCAGCCAGGGACAGCCGTACGAGCAGTACTTC. It yields the protein CASSQGQPYEQYF.

The chain links TRBV5-4 to TRBJ2-5; 7 positions agree with TRBD2. The CDR3 is 13 amino acids. CDR1 is SGHNT, CDR2 YYREEE, per germline (reference sequence). V gave up 0 bases and J gave up 4 bases; unmatched junction bases: 0. In nucleotides, the CDR3 is TGTGCCAGCAGCTTGGCGGGGGGAGAGACCCAGTACTTC. This gives the protein CASSLAGGETQYF.

In its sample, this clone was seen once. The chain couples TRBV6-2 or TRBV6-3 to TRBJ2-5, with a weak D call TRBD2 (5 bases). The CDR3 totals 16 residues. Trimming stripped 2 bases from V and 5 bases from J, with 18 bases between. Looked up from germline, CDR1 is MNHEY and CDR2 is SVGEGT. In DNA, the CDR3 is TGTGCCAGCAGTTACGTCTCGGGGAGAGCAGACGAGACCCAGTACTTC. Its translation is CASSYVSGRADETQYF.

The chain couples TRBV6-6 to TRBJ1-5; D remains unclear. This CDR3 has 12 amino acids. Per germline, CDR1 MNHNY and CDR2 SVGAGI (reference sequence). V dropped 5 bases and J dropped 6 bases, with 8 bases sitting between them. In nucleotides, the CDR3 is TGTGCCAGCAGTAACCCAGGTCAGCCCCAGCATTTT. Its protein is CASSNPGQPQHF.

The chain uses TRBV18 and TRBJ2-1, with TRBD2 as a possible D gene (6 bases). The CDR3 contains 16 residues. CDR1 is KGHSH and CDR2 is LQKENI in the germline V gene. Trimming pared 0 bases from V and 0 bases from J, leaving 9 bases between. CDR3 sequence: CASSPPLGSSYNEQFF. The CDR3 bases are TGTGCCAGCTCACCACCTCTCGGGAGCTCCTACAATGAGCAGTTCTTC.

The V call is TRBV5-1, the J call TRBJ2-3; D not certain. The length of the CDR3 is 12 residues. V shed 3 bases and J shed 0 bases, with 2 bases lying between them. The germline gives CDR1 SGHRS, CDR2 YFSETQ. CDR3 sequence (DNA): TGCGCCAGCAGCTCGAGCACAGATACGCAGTATTTT. Translation gives CASSSSTDTQYF.